Reported below is one T cell receptor beta chain. This record comes from a study of blood T cell repertoires in COVID-19. Study at large: Spain, Italy and the United States supplied samples that represented acute and convalescent COVID-19. Sample material is recorded as cDNA or gDNA derived from T cells, B-cell-depleted T cells, or PBMCs.

The V gene's germline CDR1 is MDHEN and CDR2 SYDVKM. The CDR3 totals 15 residues. Deletions cut 1 base from V and 3 bases from J, with 12 bases between. Authors' methods: Amplification with reference gene primers provided the estimates of nucleated cell counts. TCRdb keeps only in-frame clones here, not all; method: immunoSEQ multiplex PCR. The V and J calls and clone size come from that table; D and trimming were worked out from the DNA. The table has roughly 97,000 clones, roughly nine tenths seen once. The chain recombines TRBV28 with TRBJ1-2; TRBD1 is a possible D gene (5 bases). The sequenced material came from peripheral blood. The clonotype was recovered from a human donor in a cohort sampled during active COVID-19. CDR3 in amino acids: CASSLYRAGYYGYTF. The CDR3 nucleotides are TGTGCCAGCAGTTTATATCGGGCAGGGTACTATGGCTACACCTTC.